This TCR beta chain was identified in a study of neurological immune-mediated disorders. This clonotype was counted at least ten times. The study built unsorted libraries from 2 million PBMCs kept at -80 C. TCRdb reanalysed the 5' RACE reads using MiXCR and keeps one entry per CDR3 protein. The sample carries around 20,000 distinct CDR3 sequences, about 10% recorded once. Germline CDR1 is SGHAT and CDR2 is FQNNGV. This CDR3 region has 15 residues. Trimming took off 4 bases at V and 0 bases at J, with 12 bases between the two ends. Sequenced sample: PBMCs. This TCR derives from a woman in her sixties with HTLV-1-associated myelopathy (HAM/TSP). V usage is TRBV11-2 and J usage is TRBJ1-1, with TRBD1 as a possible D gene (5 bases). CDR3 nucleotide sequence: TGTGCCAGCAGCTCCTACACAGGAATGAACACTGAAGCTTTCTTT. Translated, it gives CASSSYTGMNTEAFF.